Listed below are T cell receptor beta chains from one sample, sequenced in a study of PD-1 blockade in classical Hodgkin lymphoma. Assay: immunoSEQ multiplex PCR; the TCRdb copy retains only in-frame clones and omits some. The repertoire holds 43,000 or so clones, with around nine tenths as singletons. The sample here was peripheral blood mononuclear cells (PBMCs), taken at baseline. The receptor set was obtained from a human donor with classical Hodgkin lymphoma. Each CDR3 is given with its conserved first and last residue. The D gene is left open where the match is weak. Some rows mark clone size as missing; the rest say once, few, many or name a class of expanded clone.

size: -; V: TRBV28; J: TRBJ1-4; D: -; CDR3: CASSFRSATNEKLFF; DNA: TGTGCCAGCAGTTTCAGGTCCGCAACTAATGAAAAACTGTTTTTT
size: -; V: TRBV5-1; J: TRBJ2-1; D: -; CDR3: CASSRDSAYNEQFF; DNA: TGCGCCAGCAGCCGCGATAGCGCCTACAATGAGCAGTTCTTC
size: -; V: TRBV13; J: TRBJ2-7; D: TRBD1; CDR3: CASSVFAGTGADEQYF; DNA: TGTGCCAGCAGCGTCTTCGCCGGGACAGGGGCCGACGAGCAGTACTTC
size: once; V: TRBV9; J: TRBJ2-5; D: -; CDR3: CASSSNGAVPGETQYF; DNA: TGTGCCAGCAGCTCAAACGGGGCTGTACCTGGGGAGACCCAGTACTTC
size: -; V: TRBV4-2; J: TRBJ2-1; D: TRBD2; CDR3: CASSPHSGLAGPGGVYNEQFF; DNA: TGTGCCAGCAGCCCACATTCGGGACTAGCGGGCCCGGGCGGGGTCTACAATGAGCAGTTCTTC
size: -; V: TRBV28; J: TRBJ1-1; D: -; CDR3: CASSFPRAPEAFF; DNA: TGTGCCAGCAGTTTCCCGAGGGCTCCTGAAGCTTTCTTT
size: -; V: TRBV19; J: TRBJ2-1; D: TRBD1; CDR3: CASSLLQGAGYNEQFF; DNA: TGTGCCAGTAGCCTACTACAGGGGGCCGGTTACAATGAGCAGTTCTTC
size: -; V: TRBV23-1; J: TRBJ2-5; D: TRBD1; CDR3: CPRSRDRVSETQYF; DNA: TGCCCCCGGTCCCGGGACAGGGTATCGGAGACCCAGTACTTC
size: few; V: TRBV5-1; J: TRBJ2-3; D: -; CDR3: CASSLSDTQYF; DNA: TGCGCCAGCAGCTTGTCAGATACGCAGTATTTT
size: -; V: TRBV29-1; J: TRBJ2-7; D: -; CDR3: CSVIRDYEQYF; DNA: TGCAGCGTTATCAGGGACTACGAGCAGTACTTC
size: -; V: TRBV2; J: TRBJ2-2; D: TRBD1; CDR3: CASRDRGPTGELFF; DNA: TGTGCCAGCAGGGACAGGGGGCCCACCGGGGAGCTGTTTTTT
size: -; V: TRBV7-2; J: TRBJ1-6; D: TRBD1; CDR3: CASSLMGQNSPLHF; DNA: TGTGCCAGCAGCCTGATGGGACAGAATTCACCCCTCCACTTT
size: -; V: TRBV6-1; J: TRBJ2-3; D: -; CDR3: CASSLFSDTQYF; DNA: TGTGCCAGCAGTCTCTTCTCGGATACGCAGTATTTT
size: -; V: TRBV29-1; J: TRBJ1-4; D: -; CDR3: CSATGPGNEKLFF; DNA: TGCAGCGCCACAGGGCCGGGTAATGAAAAACTGTTTTTT
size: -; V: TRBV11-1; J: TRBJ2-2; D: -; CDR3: CASRIEQGNTGELFF; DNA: TGTGCCAGCAGGATAGAGCAGGGGAACACCGGGGAGCTGTTTTTT
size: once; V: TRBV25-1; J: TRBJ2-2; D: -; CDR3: CASSGRETGELFF; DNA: TGTGCCAGCAGTGGTCGAGAGACCGGGGAGCTGTTTTTT
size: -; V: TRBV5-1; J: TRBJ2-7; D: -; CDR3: CASSLKGGGLQYF; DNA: TGCGCCAGCAGCTTGAAAGGCGGGGGCCTGCAGTACTTC
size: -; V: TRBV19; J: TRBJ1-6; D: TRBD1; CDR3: CASSWTGNLISRPPLHF; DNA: TGTGCCAGTAGTTGGACAGGGAATCTAATAAGTAGACCACCCCTCCACTTT
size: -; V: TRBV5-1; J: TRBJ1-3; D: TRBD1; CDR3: CASSGTGISGNTIYF; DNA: TGCGCCAGCAGCGGGACAGGGATCTCTGGAAACACCATATATTTT
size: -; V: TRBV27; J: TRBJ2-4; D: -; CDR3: CASSSTGWTKNIQYF; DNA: TGTGCCAGCAGTTCCACAGGGTGGACAAAAAACATTCAGTACTTC
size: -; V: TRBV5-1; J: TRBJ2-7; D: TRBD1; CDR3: CASSPPDRAYEQYF; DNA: TGCGCCAGCAGCCCCCCGGACAGGGCCTACGAGCAGTACTTC
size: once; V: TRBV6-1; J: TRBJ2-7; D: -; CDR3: CASSEVGPYEQYF; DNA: TGTGCCAGCAGTGAAGTGGGTCCCTACGAGCAGTACTTC
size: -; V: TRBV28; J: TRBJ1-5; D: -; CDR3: CASRSPGQPQHF; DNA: TGTGCCAGCAGGAGTCCAGGTCAGCCCCAGCATTTT
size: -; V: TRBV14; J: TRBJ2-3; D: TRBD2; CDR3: CASTLFLAGEDDTQYF; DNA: TGTGCCAGCACCCTGTTTCTAGCGGGAGAGGATGATACGCAGTATTTT
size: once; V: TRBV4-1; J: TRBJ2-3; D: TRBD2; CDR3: CASSQDSTSGLSTDTQYF; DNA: TGCGCCAGCAGCCAAGATTCCACTAGCGGGCTAAGCACAGATACGCAGTATTTT
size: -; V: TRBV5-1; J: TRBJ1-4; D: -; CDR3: CASSLVGDKLFF; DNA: TGCGCCAGCAGCTTGGTGGGGGACAAACTGTTTTTT
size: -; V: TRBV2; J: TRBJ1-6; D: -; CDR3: CASSEQGPRALHF; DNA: TGTGCCAGCAGTGAACAGGGTCCCCGGGCCCTCCACTTT
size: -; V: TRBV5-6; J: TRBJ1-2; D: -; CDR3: CASSPVPAGYGYTF; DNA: TGTGCCAGCAGCCCCGTACCAGCGGGATATGGCTACACCTTC
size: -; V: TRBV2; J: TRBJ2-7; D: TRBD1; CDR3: CASSAGRGRYEQYF; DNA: TGTGCCAGCAGTGCGGGCAGGGGGCGCTACGAGCAGTACTTC
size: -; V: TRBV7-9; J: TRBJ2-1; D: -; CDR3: CASSLGSEARSNEQFF; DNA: TGTGCCAGCAGCTTAGGGTCGGAGGCGAGGAGCAATGAGCAGTTCTTC
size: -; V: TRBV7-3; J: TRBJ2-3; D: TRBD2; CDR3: CASRATGGLLDTQYF; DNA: TGTGCCAGCAGAGCCACGGGGGGGCTTTTAGATACGCAGTATTTT
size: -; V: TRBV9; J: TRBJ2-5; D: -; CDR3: CASSADPWGETQYF; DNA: TGTGCCAGCAGCGCAGACCCTTGGGGAGAGACCCAGTACTTC
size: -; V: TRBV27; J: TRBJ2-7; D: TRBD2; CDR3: CASSLTGGPNEQYF; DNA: TGTGCCAGCAGTTTAACGGGAGGGCCGAACGAGCAGTACTTC
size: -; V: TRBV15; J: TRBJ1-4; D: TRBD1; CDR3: CATSRELTGARNEKLFF; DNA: TGTGCCACCAGCAGGGAATTAACAGGGGCGAGAAATGAAAAACTGTTTTTT
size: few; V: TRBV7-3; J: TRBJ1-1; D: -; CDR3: CASSFLSSRQAREAFF; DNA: TGTGCCAGCAGCTTCTTAAGCTCCCGACAGGCTAGAGAAGCTTTCTTT
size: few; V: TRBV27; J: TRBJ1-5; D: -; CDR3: CASSSQGQPQHF; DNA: TGTGCCAGCAGTTCCCAAGGTCAGCCCCAGCATTTT
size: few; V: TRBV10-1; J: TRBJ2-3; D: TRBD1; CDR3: CASSEWDSGSTQYF; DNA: TGCGCCAGCAGTGAGTGGGACAGTGGCTCTACGCAGTATTTT
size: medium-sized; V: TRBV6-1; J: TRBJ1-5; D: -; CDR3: CATTEFNQPQHF; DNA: TGTGCCACCACCGAGTTCAATCAGCCCCAGCATTTT
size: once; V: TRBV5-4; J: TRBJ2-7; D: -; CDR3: CASSLSPPYEQYF; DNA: TGTGCCAGCAGCTTAAGCCCCCCCTACGAGCAGTACTTC
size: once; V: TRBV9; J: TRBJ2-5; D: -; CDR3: CASSVARGRETQYF; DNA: TGTGCCAGCAGCGTAGCTAGAGGCCGGGAGACCCAGTACTTC
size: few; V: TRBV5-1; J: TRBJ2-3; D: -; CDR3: CASSLLGRTTDTQYF; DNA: TGCGCCAGCAGCTTGCTCGGCCGGACCACAGATACGCAGTATTTT